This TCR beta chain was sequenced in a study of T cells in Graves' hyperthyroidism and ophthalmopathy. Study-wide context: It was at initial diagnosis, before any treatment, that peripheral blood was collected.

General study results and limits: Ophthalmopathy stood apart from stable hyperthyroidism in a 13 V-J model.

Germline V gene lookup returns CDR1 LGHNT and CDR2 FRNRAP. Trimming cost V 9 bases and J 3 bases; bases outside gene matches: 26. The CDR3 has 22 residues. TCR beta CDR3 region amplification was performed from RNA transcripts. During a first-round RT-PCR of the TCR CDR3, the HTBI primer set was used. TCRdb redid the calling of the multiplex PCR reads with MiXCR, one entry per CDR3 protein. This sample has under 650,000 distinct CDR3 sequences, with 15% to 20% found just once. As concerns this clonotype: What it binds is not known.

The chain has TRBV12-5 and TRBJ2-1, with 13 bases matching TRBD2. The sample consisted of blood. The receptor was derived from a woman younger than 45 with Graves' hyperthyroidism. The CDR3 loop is CASEAREGFALGLAGLYNEQFF. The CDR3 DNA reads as TGTGCTAGCGAGGCGAGGGAAGGTTTCGCGCTGGGACTAGCGGGACTCTACAATGAGCAGTTCTTC.